This note documents a single T cell receptor beta chain sequence. The data stem from a study of technical replicates of blood from several donors. The table came from immunoSEQ multiplex PCR; TCRdb's copy has only in-frame clones and leaves some out. The sample gives around 76,000 clones, 95% to 97% of which show up once; 0.22% is in the top ten. The CDR3 extends over 17 amino acids. Germline CDR1 is SQVTM and CDR2 is ANQGSEA. The junction had 14 bases not matched to a gene; V was cut back by 2 bases and J by 3 bases. This chain joins TRBV29-1 and TRBJ1-2; 8 positions match TRBD1. This clonotype was obtained from a human donor in good health. Specimen: T cells isolated from PBMCs. CDR3 coding DNA: TGCAGCGTTGAAACCACCGGACAGGGCTTCGATGACTATGGCTACACCTTC. This encodes CSVETTGQGFDDYGYTF.